The 3 T cell receptor beta chains below all came from one sample that was sequenced in a study of blood T cell repertoires in COVID-19. Sequencing used immunoSEQ multiplex PCR; TCRdb keeps in-frame clones, though not all of them. The data show 300,000 to 400,000 clones, with around nine tenths seen just once and around 0.95% held by the top ten. The material sequenced was PBMCs or T cells enriched from blood (not recorded which). The receptors come from a young woman with acute COVID-19.

The chain has TRBV6-2 or TRBV6-3 and TRBJ2-2, with 10 bases aligning to TRBD2. CDR3 length equals 14 residues. Germline CDR1 is MNHEY and CDR2 is SVGEGT. V lost 5 bases to trimming and J lost 6 bases; unmatched junction nucleotides: 3. The DNA for the CDR3 is TGTGCCAGCAGTGCAAGCGGGGGGGCCGGGGAGCTGTTTTTT. Amino acids: CASSASGGAGELFF.

This clone showed up just a few times. V usage is TRBV4-2 and J usage is TRBJ2-1; a possible D gene is TRBD2 (6 bases). V lost 1 base, J lost 9 bases, and 7 bases lay in between. Germline V gene lookup returns CDR1 LGHNA and CDR2 YNFKEQ. The CDR3 is 12 residues long. CDR3 sequence reads: CASSQGRGEQFF. The CDR3 DNA reads as TGTGCCAGCAGCCAAGGGCGGGGTGAGCAGTTCTTC.

The V call is TRBV4-3, the J call TRBJ1-5; 10 positions match TRBD1. Germline V gene sequence: CDR1 LGHNA, CDR2 YSLEER. The CDR3 sequence is 19 residues long. Trimming cost V 0 bases and J 2 bases; bases outside gene matches: 10. CDR3: CASSQDDRGLPLGNQPQHF. CDR3 DNA sequence: TGCGCCAGCAGCCAAGATGACAGGGGGCTACCCCTGGGCAATCAGCCCCAGCATTTT.